The 3 T cell receptor beta chains given below trace back to one sample, sequenced in a study of blood T cell repertoires in COVID-19. Here immunoSEQ multiplex PCR was the method, and the copy in TCRdb shows in-frame clones only, minus some. Here the sample spans around 190,000 clones, around 83% being singletons. Material: peripheral blood. The receptor set was obtained from a human donor in a cohort sampled during active COVID-19.

The chain links TRBV18 to TRBJ1-1, with D tentatively TRBD1 (5 bases). This CDR3 has 13 amino acids. Deletions cut 2 bases from V and 7 bases from J, with 11 bases between. The germline V gene has CDR1 KGHSH and CDR2 LQKENI. CDR3 region: CASSPGATGEAFF. CDR3 nucleotides: TGTGCCAGCTCACCAGGGGCAACGGGTGAAGCTTTCTTT.

The chain links TRBV27 to TRBJ2-7; D unresolved. Germline V gene lookup returns CDR1 MNHEY and CDR2 SMNVEV (reference sequence). The CDR3 length is 13 residues. V was clipped by 7 bases and J by 3 bases, with 13 bases between them. The CDR3 protein is CASKMGAVYEQYF. Written as DNA, the CDR3 is TGTGCCAGCAAAATGGGCGCCGTCTACGAGCAGTACTTC.

The chain couples TRBV5-5 to TRBJ1-5; 8 bases agree with TRBD1. Unmatched junction bases numbered 7, after V lost 4 bases and J lost 7 bases. The germline V gene has CDR1 SGHKS and CDR2 YYEKEE (reference sequence). The CDR3 is 14 residues long. CDR3 in amino acids: CASSPQGGRQPQHF. In DNA, the CDR3 is TGTGCCAGCAGCCCACAGGGGGGCAGGCAGCCCCAGCATTTT.